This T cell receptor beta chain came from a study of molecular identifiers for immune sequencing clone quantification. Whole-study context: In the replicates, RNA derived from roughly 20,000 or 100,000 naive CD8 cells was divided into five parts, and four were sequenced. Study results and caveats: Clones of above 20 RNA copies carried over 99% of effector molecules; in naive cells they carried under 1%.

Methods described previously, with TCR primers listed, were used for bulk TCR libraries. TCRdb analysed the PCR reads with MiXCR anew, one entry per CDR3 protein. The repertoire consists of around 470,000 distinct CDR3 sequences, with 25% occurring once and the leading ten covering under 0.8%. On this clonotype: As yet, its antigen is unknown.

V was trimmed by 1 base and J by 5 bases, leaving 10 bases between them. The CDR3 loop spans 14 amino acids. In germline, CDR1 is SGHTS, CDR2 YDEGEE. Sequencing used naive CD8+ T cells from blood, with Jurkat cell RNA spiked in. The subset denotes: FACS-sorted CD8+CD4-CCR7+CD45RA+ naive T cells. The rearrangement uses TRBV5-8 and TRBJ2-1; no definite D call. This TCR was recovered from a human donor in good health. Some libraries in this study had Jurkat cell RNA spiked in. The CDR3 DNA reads TGTGCCAGCAGCTTGTCTTACGGCAACAATGAGCAGTTCTTC. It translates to CASSLSYGNNEQFF.